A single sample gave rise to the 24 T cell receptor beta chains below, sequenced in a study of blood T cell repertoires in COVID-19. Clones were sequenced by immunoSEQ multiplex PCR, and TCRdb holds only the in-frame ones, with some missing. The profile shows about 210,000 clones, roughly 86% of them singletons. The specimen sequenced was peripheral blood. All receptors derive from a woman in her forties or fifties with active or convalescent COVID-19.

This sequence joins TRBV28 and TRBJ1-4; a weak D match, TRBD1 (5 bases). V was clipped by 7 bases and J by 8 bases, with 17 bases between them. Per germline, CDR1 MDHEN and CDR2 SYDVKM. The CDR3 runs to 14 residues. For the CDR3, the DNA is TGTGCCAGCATCCCAGGACATATGAGCGAAAAACTGTTTTTT. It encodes CASIPGHMSEKLFF. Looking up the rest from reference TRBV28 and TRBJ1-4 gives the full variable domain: DVKVTQSSRYLVKRTGEKVFLECVQDMDHENMFWYRQDPGLGLRLIYFSYDVKMKEKGDIPEGYSVSREKKERFSLILESASTNQTSMYLCASIPGHMSEKLFFGSGTQLSVL.

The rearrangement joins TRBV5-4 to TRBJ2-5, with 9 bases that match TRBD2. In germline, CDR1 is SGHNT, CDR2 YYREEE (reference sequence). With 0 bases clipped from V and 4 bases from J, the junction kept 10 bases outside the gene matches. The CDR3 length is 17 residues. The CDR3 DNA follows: TGTGCCAGCAGCTTGGCCGTGACTAGCGGCGCAAGAGAGACCCAGTACTTC. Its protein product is CASSLAVTSGARETQYF.

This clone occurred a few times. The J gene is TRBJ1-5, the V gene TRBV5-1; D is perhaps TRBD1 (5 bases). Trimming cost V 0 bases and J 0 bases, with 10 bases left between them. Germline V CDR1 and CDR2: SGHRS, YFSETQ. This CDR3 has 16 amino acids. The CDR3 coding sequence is TGCGCCAGCAGCTTGGGGGACTGGGGTAGCAATCAGCCCCAGCATTTT. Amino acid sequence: CASSLGDWGSNQPQHF.

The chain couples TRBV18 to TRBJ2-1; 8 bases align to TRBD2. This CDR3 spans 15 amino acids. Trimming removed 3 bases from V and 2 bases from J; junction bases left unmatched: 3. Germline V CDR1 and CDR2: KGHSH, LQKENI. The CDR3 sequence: CASSPTSGAYNEQFF. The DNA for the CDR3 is TGTGCCAGCTCACCTACTAGCGGAGCCTACAATGAGCAGTTCTTC.

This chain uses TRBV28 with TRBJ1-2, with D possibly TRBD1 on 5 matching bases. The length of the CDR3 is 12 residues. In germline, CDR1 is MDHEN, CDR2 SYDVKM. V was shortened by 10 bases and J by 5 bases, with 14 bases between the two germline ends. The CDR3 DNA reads TGTGCCACCCAGCAGGGCTTATATGGCTACACCTTC. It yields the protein CATQQGLYGYTF.

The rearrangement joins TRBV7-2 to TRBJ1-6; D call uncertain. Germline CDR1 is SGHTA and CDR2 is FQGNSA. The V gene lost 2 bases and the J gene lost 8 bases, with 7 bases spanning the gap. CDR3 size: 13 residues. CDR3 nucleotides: TGTGCCAGCAGCTTATATCGGGATTCACCCCTCCACTTT. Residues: CASSLYRDSPLHF.

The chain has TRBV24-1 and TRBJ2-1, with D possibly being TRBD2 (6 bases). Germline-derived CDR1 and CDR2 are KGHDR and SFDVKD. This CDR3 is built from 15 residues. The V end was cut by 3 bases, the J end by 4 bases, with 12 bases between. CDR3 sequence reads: CATSDGIADYNEQFF. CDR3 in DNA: TGTGCCACCAGTGATGGGATAGCGGATTACAATGAGCAGTTCTTC.

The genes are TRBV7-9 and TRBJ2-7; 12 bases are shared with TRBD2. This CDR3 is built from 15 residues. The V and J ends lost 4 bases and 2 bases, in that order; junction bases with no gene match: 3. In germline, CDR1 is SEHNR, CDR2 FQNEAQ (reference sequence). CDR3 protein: CASSSGLAGTYEQYF. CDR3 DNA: TGTGCCAGCAGCTCCGGACTAGCGGGGACCTACGAGCAGTACTTC.

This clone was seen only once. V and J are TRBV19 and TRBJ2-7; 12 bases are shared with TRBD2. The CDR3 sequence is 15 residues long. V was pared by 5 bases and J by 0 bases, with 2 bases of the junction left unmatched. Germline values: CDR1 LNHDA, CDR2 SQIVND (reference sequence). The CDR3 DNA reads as TGTGCCAGTAGTTGGACTAGCGGGACCTCCTACGAGCAGTACTTC. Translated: CASSWTSGTSYEQYF. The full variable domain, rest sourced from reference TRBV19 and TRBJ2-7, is DGGITQSPKYLFRKEGQNVTLSCEQNLNHDAMYWYRQDPGQGLRLIYYSQIVNDFQKGDIAEGYSVSREKKESFPLTVTSAQKNPTAFYLCASSWTSGTSYEQYFGPGTRLTVT.

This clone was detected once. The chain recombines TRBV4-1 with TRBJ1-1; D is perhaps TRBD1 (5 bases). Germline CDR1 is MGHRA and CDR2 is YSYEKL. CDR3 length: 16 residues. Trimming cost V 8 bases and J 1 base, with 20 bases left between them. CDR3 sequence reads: CASHSSRAHPNTEAFF. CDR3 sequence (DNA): TGCGCCAGCCACTCTTCCAGGGCCCACCCGAACACTGAAGCTTTCTTT.

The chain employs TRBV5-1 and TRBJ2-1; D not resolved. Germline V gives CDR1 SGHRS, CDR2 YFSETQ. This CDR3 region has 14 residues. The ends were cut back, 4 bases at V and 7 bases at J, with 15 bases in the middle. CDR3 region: CASSPFSGGNEQFF. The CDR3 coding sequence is TGCGCCAGCAGCCCTTTTTCGGGTGGGAATGAGCAGTTCTTC.

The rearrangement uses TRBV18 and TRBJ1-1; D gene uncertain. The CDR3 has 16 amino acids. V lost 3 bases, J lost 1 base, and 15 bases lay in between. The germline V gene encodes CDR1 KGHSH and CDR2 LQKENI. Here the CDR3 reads CASSPLGGGKNTEAFF. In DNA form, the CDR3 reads TGTGCCAGCTCACCTTTGGGAGGTGGAAAGAACACTGAAGCTTTCTTT.

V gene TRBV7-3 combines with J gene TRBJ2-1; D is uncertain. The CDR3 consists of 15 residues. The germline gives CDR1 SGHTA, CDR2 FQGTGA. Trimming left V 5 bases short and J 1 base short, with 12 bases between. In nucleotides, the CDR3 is TGTGCCAGCAGCCCACTTCCCGGGTCCTACAATGAGCAGTTCTTC. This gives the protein CASSPLPGSYNEQFF.

CDR3 loop: CASSYGTGGADEQYV. CDR3 DNA: TGTGCCAGCAGCTACGGGACAGGGGGCGCGGACGAGCAGTACGTC. The chain couples TRBV5-6 to TRBJ2-7, with TRBD1 identical over 12 bases. Germline CDR1 SGHDT, CDR2 YYEEEE. Trimming at V came to 3 bases and at J to 5 bases, leaving 6 bases not matched to a gene. This CDR3 is built from 15 residues.

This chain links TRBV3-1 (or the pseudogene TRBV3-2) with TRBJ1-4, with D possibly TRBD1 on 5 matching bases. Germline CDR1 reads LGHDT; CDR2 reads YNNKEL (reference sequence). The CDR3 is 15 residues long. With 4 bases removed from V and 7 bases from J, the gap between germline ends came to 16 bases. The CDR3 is CASSPRNGGGEKLFF. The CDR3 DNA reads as TGTGCCAGCAGCCCTCGAAACGGGGGTGGTGAAAAACTGTTTTTT.

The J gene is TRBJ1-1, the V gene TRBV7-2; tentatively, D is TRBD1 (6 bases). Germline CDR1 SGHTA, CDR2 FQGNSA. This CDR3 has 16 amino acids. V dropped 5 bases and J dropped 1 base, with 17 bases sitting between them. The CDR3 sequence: CASSLSGGFKNTEAFF. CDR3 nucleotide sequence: TGTGCCAGCAGCCTTAGCGGGGGCTTTAAGAACACTGAAGCTTTCTTT. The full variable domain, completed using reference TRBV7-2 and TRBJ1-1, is GAGVSQSPSNKVTEKGKDVELRCDPISGHTALYWYRQSLGQGLEFLIYFQGNSAPDKSGLPSDRFSAERTGGSVSTLTIQRTQQEDSAVYLCASSLSGGFKNTEAFFGQGTRLTVV.

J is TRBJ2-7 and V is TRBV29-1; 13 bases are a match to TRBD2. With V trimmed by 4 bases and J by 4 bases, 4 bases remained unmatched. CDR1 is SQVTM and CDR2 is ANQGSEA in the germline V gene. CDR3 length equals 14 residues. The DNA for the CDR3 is TGCAGCGTTGCCCGGACTAGCGGGGGTTACGAGCAGTACTTC. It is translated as CSVARTSGGYEQYF.

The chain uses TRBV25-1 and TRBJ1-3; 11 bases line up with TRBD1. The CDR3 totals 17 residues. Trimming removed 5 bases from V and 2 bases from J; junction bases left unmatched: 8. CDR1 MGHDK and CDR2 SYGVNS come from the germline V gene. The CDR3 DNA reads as TGTGCCAGCAGTCCACTCGGGACAGGGGGGGCTGGAAACACCATATATTTT. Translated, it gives CASSPLGTGGAGNTIYF.

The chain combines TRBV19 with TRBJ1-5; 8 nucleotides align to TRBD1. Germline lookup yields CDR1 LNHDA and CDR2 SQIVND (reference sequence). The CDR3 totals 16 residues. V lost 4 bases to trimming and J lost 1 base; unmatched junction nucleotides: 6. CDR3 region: CASSTSGGWSNQPQHF. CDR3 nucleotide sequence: TGTGCCAGTAGTACCTCAGGGGGCTGGAGCAATCAGCCCCAGCATTTT.

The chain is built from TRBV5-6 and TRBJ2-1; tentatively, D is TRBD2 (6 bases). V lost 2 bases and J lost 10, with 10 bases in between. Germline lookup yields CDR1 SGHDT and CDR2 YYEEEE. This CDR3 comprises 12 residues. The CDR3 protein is CASSLPGAEQFF. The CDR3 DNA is TGTGCCAGCAGCTTACCGGGAGCCGAGCAGTTCTTC.

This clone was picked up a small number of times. CDR3 coding DNA: TGTGCCAGCAGTTCTGGGACTGGCGAGGTTGACACGCAGTATTTT. Residues: CASSSGTGEVDTQYF. The rearrangement joins TRBV28 to TRBJ2-3, with D perhaps matching TRBD2 (6 bases). V gave up 4 bases and J gave up 9 bases, with 20 bases separating them. Germline CDR1 and CDR2: MDHEN and SYDVKM. This CDR3 has 15 residues.

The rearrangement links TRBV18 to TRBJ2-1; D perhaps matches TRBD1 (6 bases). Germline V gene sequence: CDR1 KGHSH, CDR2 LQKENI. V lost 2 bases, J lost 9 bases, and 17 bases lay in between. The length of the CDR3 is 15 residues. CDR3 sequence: CASSPTQGRKGEQFF. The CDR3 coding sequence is TGTGCCAGCTCACCAACACAGGGTAGAAAGGGTGAGCAGTTCTTC.

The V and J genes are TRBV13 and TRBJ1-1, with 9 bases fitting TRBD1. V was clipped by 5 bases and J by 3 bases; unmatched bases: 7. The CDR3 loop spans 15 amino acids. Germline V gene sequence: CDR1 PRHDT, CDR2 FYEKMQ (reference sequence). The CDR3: CASSTKQGADTEAFF. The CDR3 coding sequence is TGTGCCAGCAGCACAAAACAGGGGGCGGACACTGAAGCTTTCTTT.

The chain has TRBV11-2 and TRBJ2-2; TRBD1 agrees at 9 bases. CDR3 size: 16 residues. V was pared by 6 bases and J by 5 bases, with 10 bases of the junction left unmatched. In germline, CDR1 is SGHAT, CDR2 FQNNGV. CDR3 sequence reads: CASRFPGQGGTGELFF. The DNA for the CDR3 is TGTGCCAGCAGGTTCCCGGGACAGGGCGGTACCGGGGAGCTGTTTTTT.